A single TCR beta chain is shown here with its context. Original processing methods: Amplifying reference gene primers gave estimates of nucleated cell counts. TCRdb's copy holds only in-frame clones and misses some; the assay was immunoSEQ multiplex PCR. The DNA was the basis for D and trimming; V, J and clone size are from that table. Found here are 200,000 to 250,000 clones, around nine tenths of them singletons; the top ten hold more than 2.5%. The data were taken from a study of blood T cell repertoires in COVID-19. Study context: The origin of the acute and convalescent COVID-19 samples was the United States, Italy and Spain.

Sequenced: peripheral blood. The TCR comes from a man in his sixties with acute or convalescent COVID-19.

The CDR3 coding sequence is TGCGCCAGCAGCCCCCCCATTAGCACAGATACGCAGTATTTT. Residues: CASSPPISTDTQYF. The V gene is TRBV5-1, the J gene TRBJ2-3; no definite D call. Trimming stripped 4 bases from V and 0 bases from J, with 9 bases between. The germline V gene encodes CDR1 SGHRS and CDR2 YFSETQ. There are 14 residues in the CDR3.